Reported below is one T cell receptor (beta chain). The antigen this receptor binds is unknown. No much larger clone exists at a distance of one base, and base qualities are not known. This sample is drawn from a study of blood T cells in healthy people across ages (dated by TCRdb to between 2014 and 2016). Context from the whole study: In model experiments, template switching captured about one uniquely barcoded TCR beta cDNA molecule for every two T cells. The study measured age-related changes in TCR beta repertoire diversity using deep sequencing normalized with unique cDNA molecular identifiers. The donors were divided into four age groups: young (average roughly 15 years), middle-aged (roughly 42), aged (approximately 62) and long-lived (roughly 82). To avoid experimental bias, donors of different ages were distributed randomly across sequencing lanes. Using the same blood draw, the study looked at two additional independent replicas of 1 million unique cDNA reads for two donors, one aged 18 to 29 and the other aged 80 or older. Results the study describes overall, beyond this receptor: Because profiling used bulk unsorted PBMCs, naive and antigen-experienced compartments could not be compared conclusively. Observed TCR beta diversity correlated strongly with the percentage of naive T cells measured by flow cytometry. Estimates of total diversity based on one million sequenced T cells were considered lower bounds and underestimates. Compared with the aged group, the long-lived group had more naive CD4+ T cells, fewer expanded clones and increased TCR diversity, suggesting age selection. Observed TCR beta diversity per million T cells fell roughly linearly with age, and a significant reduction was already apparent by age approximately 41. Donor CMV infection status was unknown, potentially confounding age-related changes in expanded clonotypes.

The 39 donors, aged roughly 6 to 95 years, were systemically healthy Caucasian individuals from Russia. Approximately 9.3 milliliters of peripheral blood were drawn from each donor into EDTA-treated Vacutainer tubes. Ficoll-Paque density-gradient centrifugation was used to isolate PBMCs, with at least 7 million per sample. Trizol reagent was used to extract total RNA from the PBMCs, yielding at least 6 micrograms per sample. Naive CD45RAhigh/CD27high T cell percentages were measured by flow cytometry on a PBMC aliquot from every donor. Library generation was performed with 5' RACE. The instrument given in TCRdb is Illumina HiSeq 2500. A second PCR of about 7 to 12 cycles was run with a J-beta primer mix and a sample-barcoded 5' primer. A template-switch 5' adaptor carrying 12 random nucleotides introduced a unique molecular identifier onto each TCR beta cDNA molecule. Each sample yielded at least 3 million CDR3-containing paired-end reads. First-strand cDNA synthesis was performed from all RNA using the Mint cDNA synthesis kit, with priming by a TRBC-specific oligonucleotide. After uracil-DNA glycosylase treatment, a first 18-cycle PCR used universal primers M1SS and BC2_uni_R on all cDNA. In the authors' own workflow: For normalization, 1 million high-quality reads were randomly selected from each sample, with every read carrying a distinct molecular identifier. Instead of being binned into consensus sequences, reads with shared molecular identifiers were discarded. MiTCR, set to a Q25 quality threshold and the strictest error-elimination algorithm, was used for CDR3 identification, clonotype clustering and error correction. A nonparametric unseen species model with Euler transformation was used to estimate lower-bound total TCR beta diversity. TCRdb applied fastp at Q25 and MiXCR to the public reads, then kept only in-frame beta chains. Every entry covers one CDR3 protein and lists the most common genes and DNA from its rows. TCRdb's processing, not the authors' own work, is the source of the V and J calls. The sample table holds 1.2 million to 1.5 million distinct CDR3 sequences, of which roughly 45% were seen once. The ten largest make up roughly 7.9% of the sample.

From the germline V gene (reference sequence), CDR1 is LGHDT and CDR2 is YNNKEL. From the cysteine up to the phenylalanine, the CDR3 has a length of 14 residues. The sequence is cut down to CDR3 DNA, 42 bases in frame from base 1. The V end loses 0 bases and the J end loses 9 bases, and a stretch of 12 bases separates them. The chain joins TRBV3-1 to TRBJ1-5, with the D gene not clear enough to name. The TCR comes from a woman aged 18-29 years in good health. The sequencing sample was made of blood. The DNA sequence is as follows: TGTGCCAGCAGCCAAGAAACAGCGGAAGGGCCCCAGCATTTT. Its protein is CASSQETAEGPQHF. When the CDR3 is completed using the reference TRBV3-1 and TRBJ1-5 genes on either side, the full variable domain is DTAVSQTPKYLVTQMGNDKSIKCEQNLGHDTMYWYKQDSKKFLKIMFSYNNKELIINETVPNRFSPKSPDKAHLNLHINSLELGDSAVYFCASSQETAEGPQHFGDGTRLSIL.